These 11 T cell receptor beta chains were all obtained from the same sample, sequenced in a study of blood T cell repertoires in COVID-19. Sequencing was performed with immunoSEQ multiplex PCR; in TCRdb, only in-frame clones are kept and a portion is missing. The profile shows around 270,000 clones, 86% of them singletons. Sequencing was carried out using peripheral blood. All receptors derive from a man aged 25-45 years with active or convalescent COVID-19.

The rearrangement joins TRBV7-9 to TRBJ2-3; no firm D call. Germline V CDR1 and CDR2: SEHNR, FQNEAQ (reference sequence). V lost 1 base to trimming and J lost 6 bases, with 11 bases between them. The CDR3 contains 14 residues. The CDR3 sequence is CASSLVYSRDTQYF. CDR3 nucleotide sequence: TGTGCCAGCAGCTTAGTTTACTCCCGGGATACGCAGTATTTT.

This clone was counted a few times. In DNA form, the CDR3 reads TGTGCCAGCAGTTTTCGGGGACAAGGCACAGATACGCAGTATTTT. Its protein is CASSFRGQGTDTQYF. J is TRBJ2-3 and V is TRBV28, with D maybe TRBD1 (6 bases). Germline V gene lookup returns CDR1 MDHEN and CDR2 SYDVKM. V lost 3 bases to trimming and J lost 1 base, with 11 bases between them. The CDR3 is 15 amino acids.

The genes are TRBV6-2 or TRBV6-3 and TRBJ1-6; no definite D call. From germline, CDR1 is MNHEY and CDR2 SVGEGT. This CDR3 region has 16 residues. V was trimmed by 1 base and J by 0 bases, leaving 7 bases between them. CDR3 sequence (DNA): TGTGCCAGCAGTTACTTCGGGAGCTCCTATAATTCACCCCTCCACTTT. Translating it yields CASSYFGSSYNSPLHF.

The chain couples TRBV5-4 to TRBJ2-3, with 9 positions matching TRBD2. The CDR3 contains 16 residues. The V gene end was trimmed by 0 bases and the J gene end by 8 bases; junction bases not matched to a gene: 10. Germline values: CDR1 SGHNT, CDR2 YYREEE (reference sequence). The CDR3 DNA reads TGTGCCAGCAGCTTGGAAATAGCGGGGGACTTGGGTACGCAGTATTTT. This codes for CASSLEIAGDLGTQYF.

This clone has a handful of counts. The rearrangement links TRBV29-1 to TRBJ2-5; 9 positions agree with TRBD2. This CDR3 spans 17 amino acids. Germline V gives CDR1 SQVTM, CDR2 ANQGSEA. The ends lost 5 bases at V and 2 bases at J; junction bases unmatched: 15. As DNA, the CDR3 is TGCAGCGTTTCTTACCGTCTCGCTAGCGGGGTTCAAGAGACCCAGTACTTC. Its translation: CSVSYRLASGVQETQYF.

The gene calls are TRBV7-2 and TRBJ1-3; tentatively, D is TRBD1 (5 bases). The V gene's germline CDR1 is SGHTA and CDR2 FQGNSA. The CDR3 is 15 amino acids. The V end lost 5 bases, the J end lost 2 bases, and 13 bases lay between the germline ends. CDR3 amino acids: CASSLGGTAGNTIYF. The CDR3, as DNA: TGTGCCAGCAGCCTCGGCGGGACGGCTGGAAACACCATATATTTT.

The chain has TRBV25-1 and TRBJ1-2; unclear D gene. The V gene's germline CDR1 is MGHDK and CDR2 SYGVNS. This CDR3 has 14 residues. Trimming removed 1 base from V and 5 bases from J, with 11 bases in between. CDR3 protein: CASSESAETYGYTF. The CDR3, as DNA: TGTGCCAGCAGTGAATCGGCGGAAACTTATGGCTACACCTTC.

The chain's CDR3 is CASPRDLENGYTF. The CDR3 region has the DNA TGTGCCAGCCCCCGGGACTTAGAGAATGGCTACACCTTC. The chain couples TRBV27 to TRBJ1-2; perhaps TRBD1 as D (5 bases). V gave up 8 bases and J gave up 6 bases, with 16 bases separating them. The CDR3 consists of 13 residues. CDR1 is MNHEY, CDR2 SMNVEV, per germline (reference sequence).

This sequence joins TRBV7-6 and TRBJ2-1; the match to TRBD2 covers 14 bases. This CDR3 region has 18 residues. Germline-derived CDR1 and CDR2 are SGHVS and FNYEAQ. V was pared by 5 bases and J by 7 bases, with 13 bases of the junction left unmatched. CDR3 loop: CASSALATGTSGGNEQFF. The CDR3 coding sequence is TGTGCCAGCAGCGCCCTGGCCACCGGGACTAGCGGGGGTAATGAGCAGTTCTTC.

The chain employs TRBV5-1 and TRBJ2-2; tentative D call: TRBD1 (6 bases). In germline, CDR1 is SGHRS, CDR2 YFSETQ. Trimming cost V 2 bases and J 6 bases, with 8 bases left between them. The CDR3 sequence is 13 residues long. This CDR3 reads CASSFQGSGELFF. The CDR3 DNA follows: TGCGCCAGCAGCTTCCAGGGGTCCGGGGAGCTGTTTTTT.

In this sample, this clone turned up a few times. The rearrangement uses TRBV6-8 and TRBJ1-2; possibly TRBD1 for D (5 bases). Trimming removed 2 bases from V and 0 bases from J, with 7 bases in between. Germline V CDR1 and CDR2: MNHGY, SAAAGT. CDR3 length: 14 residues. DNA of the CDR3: TGTGCCAGCAGTTACGGAGGGGCTAACTATGGCTACACCTTC. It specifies CASSYGGANYGYTF.